This T cell receptor (beta chain) was identified in a study of blood T cells in healthy people across ages. Study information: Template switching recovered approximately one barcoded beta molecule for every two T cells.

The second PCR ran roughly 7 to 11 cycles with a sample-barcoded 5' primer and J-beta primers. CDR3-containing paired-end reads numbering at least 3 million came from each sample. TCRdb passed the 5' RACE reads through MiXCR, listing each CDR3 protein once. The sample holds some 710,000 distinct CDR3 sequences, about 45% seen once. Every participating donor contributed approximately 9.5 milliliters of peripheral blood through a draw. CDR3 length: 14 amino acids. The V gene's germline CDR1 is LNHNV and CDR2 YYDKDF (reference sequence). Trimming removed 3 bases from V and 2 bases from J; junction bases left unmatched: 3.

The J gene is TRBJ2-7, the V gene TRBV15, with TRBD2 matching over 8 bases. The TCR was taken from a man aged 80 or over in good health. Sequenced sample: blood. The CDR3 reads CATSSGRAPYEQYF. As DNA, the CDR3 is TGTGCCACCAGCAGCGGGAGGGCCCCCTACGAGCAGTACTTC.